This T cell receptor beta chain was observed in a study of blood T cell repertoires in COVID-19. V lost 6 bases, J lost 6 bases, and 11 bases lay in between. This CDR3 spans 12 amino acids. Germline V gene data show CDR1 as MNHNY and CDR2 as SVGAGI (reference sequence). Under the authors' procedure: Reference gene primer amplification in the assay estimated nucleated cell counts. TCRdb's copy holds only in-frame clones and misses some; the assay was immunoSEQ multiplex PCR. V, J and clone size are taken as reported in that table, and D and trimming were inferred from the DNA itself. This sample carries some 320,000 clones, about nine tenths of them seen once, and the ten largest clones take approximately 5%.

Sequencing used PBMCs or T cells enriched from blood (not recorded which). The source is a man between 60 and 75 years old who had recovered from COVID-19. V usage is TRBV6-6 and J usage is TRBJ1-1; possible D gene TRBD1, 6 bases. CDR3 residues: CASSGQSSEAFF. DNA of the CDR3: TGTGCCAGCAGCGGACAGAGCTCTGAAGCTTTCTTT.